This is a list of T cell receptor beta chains from one sample in a study of blood T cell repertoires in COVID-19. TCRdb's table, derived via immunoSEQ multiplex PCR, lists solely in-frame clones and lacks some. The data contain 300,000 to 400,000 clones, around 90% of them singletons. What was sequenced was PBMCs or T cells enriched from blood (not recorded which). Source of these receptors: a man aged 60 to 69 who had recovered from COVID-19. Each CDR3 is given without its conserved first and last residue.

j_call | cdr3_length | v_call | cdr3_aa
TRBJ1-5 | 13 | TRBV23-1 | ASSQQADSNQPQH
TRBJ1-1 | 17 | TRBV21-1 | ASSKVGAPRDRENTEAF
TRBJ2-3 | 12 | TRBV11-3 | ASSPGGEADTQY
TRBJ1-1 | 13 | TRBV7-2 | ASSLMPRVNTEAF
TRBJ1-3 | 13 | TRBV6-5 | ASKGWLGQGYTIY
TRBJ1-4 | 14 | TRBV5-1 | ASSQTGSAANEKLF
TRBJ1-5 | 11 | TRBV12-3/TRBV12-4 | ASSPQGNQPQH
TRBJ2-4 | 13 | TRBV28 | ASSHQASGVNIQY
TRBJ2-7 | 11 | TRBV18 | ASSPQGAGEQY
TRBJ2-2 | 18 | TRBV2 | ASSEWASGGIVGDTGELF
TRBJ1-1 | 12 | TRBV5-1 | ASSFNGQGSEAF
TRBJ2-7 | 14 | TRBV2 | ASSVEAGLGSYEQY
TRBJ1-1 | 12 | TRBV5-5 | ASGQQGWGTEAF
TRBJ2-1 | 16 | TRBV5-1 | ASSLIGVERSIYNEQF
TRBJ2-7 | 14 | TRBV5-1 | ASRSGPSGRVYEQY
TRBJ2-7 | 13 | TRBV6-5 | ASSPSGQMSYEQY
TRBJ1-6 | 16 | TRBV7-9 | ASSLDRTWGESNSPLH
TRBJ2-7 | 13 | TRBV27 | ASSHPGTGTYEQY
TRBJ1-2 | 11 | TRBV10-2 | ASSEGTGDGYT
TRBJ1-1 | 12 | TRBV3-1/TRBV3-2 | ASSRSGGQGEAF
TRBJ1-1 | 11 | TRBV24-1 | ATRNGGDTEAF
TRBJ2-5 | 13 | TRBV12-5 | ASGLVRGGRETQY
TRBJ1-1 | 13 | TRBV25-1 | ASSERLAGNTEAF
TRBJ2-7 | 10 | TRBV28 | ASSLRGSEQY
TRBJ2-1 | 14 | TRBV5-1 | ASSLAIAGDYNEQF
TRBJ2-3 | 14 | TRBV7-2 | ASSSRQGTSTDTQY
TRBJ1-4 | 10 | TRBV7-6 | ASSQRGEKLF
TRBJ2-1 | 14 | TRBV5-6 | ASSSTGTSRDNEQF
TRBJ1-4 | 11 | TRBV28 | ASNPRLNEKLF
TRBJ1-1 | 12 | TRBV10-3 | AISRTGMNTEAF
TRBJ2-5 | 14 | TRBV7-2 | ASSLGDWTSGETQY
TRBJ2-7 | 12 | TRBV23-1 | ASSHGTGGYEQY
TRBJ2-7 | 11 | TRBV14 | ASSRYTLREQY
TRBJ2-7 | 9 | TRBV6-5 | ASRTGIEQY